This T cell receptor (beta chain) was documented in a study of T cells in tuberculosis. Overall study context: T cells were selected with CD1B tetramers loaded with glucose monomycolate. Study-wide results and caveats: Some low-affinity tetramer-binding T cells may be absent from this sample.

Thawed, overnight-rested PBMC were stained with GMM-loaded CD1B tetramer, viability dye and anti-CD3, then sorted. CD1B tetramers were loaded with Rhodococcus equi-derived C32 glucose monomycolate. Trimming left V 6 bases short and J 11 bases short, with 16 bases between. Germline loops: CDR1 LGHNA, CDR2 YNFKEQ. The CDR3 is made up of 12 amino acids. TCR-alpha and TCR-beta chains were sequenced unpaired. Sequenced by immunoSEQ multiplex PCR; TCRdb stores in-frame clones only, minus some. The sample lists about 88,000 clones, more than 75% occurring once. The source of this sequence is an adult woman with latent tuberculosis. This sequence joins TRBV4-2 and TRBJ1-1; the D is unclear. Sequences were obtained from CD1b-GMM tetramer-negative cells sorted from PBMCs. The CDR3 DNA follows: TGTGCCAGCAGGGATACAACGGGGTTGGCTTTCTTT. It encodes CASRDTTGLAFF.